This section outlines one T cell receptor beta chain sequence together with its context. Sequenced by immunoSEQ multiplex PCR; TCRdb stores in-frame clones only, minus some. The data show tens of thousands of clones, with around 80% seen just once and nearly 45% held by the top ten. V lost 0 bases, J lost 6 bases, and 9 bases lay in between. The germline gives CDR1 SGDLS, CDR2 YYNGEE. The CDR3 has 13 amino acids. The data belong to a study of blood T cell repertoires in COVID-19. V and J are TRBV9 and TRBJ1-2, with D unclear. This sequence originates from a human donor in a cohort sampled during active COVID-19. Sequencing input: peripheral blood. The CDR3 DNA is TGTGCCAGCAGCGTAGCTGACGGGGATGGCTACACCTTC. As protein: CASSVADGDGYTF.